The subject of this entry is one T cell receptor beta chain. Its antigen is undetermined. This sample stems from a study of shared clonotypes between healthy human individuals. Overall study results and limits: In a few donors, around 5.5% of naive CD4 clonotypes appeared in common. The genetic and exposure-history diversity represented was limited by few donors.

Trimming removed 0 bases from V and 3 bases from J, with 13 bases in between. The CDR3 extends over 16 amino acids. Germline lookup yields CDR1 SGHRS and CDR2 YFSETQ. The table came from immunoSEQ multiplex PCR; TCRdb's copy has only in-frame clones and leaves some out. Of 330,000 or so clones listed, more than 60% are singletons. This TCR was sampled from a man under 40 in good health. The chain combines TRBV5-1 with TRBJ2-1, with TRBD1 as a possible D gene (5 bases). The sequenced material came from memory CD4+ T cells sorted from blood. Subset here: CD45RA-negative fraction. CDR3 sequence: CASSLAAGQVYNEQFF. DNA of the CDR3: TGCGCCAGCAGCTTGGCGGCAGGGCAGGTCTACAATGAGCAGTTCTTC.